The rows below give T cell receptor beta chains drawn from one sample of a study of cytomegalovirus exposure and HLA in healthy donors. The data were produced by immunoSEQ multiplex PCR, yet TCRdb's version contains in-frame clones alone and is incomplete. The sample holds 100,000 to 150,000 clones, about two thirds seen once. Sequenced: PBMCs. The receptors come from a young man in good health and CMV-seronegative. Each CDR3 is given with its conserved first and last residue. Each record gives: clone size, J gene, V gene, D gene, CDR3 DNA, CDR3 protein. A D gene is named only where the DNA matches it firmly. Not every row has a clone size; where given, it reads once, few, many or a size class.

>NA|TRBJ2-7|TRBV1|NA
TGCACCAGCAGCCCAAAGGGGCGCGCCGAGCAGTACTTC
CTSSPKGRAEQYF
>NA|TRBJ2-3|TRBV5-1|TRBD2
TGCGCCAGCAGCTTGGCAGGCCTAGCGGGGGGAAACACAGATACGCAGTATTTT
CASSLAGLAGGNTDTQYF
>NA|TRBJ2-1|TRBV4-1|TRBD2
TGCGCCAGCAGCCAAGCCGGGACTAGCTCCTACAATGAGCAGTTCTTC
CASSQAGTSSYNEQFF
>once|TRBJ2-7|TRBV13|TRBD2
TGTGCCAGCAGACGGACTAGCGGGGGATACGAGCAGTACTTC
CASRRTSGGYEQYF
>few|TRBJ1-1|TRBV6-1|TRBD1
TGTGCCAGCAGTGAGGGGGACAGGGGGACTGAAGCTTTCTTT
CASSEGDRGTEAFF
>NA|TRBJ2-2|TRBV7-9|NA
TGTGCCAGCAGCCCATTTGTGTCGGCGAACACCGGGGAGCTGTTTTTT
CASSPFVSANTGELFF
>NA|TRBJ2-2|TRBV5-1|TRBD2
TGCGCCAGCGGGTCAGCGGGGGCCTCCGCCGGGGAGCTGTTTTTT
CASGSAGASAGELFF
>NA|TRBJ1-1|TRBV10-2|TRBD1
TGCGCCAGCAGTCCTAACAGGGGATTGGCTTTCTTT
CASSPNRGLAFF
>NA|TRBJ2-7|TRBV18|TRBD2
TGTGCCAGCTCACCAGCGGGGGGGGGCGAGCAGTACTTC
CASSPAGGGEQYF
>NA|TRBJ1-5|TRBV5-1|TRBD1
TGCGCCAGCAGCTTGGGGGACAGTTATAGCAATCAGCCCCAGCATTTT
CASSLGDSYSNQPQHF
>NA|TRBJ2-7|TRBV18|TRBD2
TGTGCCAGCGCACAAGCGGCGGGGGTATTCTCCTACGAGCAGTACTTC
CASAQAAGVFSYEQYF
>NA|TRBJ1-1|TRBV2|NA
TGTGCCAGCAGTGAAATTCGGCAGGGAACTGAAGCTTTCTTT
CASSEIRQGTEAFF
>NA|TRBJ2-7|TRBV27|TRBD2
TGTGCCAGCAGTCGCGGGGGTTCGGCCTACGAGCAGTACTTC
CASSRGGSAYEQYF
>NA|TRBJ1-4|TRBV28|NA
TGTGCCAGCAAGTGGGGGGGAGACGAAAAACTGTTTTTT
CASKWGGDEKLFF
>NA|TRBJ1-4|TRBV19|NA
TGTGCCACAGCACGGGGAGTGGGTAGCGAAAAACTGTTTTTT
CATARGVGSEKLFF
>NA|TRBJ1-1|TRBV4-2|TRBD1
TGTGCCAGCAGCCTCAGGGGGGCCACTGAAGCTTTCTTT
CASSLRGATEAFF
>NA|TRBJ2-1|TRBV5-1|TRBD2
TGCGCCAGCAGCCACCGGTGGCCTAGCGGGGGGACCAATGAGCAGTTCTTC
CASSHRWPSGGTNEQFF
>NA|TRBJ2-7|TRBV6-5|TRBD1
TGTGCCAGCAGTTACTCGGGACAGCTCTACGAGCAGTACTTC
CASSYSGQLYEQYF
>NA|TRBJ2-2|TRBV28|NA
TGTGCCAGCAGACCCATCCGGAGGAGGGGGCCCACCGGGGAGCTGTTTTTT
CASRPIRRRGPTGELFF
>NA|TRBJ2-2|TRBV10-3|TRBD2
TGTGCCATCAGTGAGTCGCTAAGCGGGGGGAACACCGGGGAGCTGTTTTTT
CAISESLSGGNTGELFF
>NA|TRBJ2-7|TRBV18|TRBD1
TGTGCCAGCTCACCCTATGAGGGGGCAGAGAACGAGCAGTACTTC
CASSPYEGAENEQYF
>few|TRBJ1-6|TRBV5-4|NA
TGTGCCAGCAGCCCTGGACAGCTCTCCCGTAATTCACCCCTCCACTTT
CASSPGQLSRNSPLHF
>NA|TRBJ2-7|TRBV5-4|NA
TGTGCCAGCAGCAAGACGGGAGATACCCACTCCTACGAGCAGTACTTC
CASSKTGDTHSYEQYF
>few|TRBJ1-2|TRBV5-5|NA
TGTGCCAGCAGTTTGGTGGGGGACTTGGTCTATGGCTACACCTTC
CASSLVGDLVYGYTF
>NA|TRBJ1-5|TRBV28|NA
TGTGCCAGCAGCGATGGGGGGGCCGGTCAGCCCCAGCATTTT
CASSDGGAGQPQHF
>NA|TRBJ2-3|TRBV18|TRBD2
TGTGCCAGCTCAGAAAGCGGGGGGGCCGAGGTGGATACGCAGTATTTT
CASSESGGAEVDTQYF
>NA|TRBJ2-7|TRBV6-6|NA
TGTGCCAGCAGTTACTCGGGCCAGGGTGGCACCTACGAGCAGTACTTC
CASSYSGQGGTYEQYF
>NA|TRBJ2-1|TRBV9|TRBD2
TGTGCCAGCAGCGTCGGATTAGCGGGGGCCATCTACAATGAGCAGTTCTTC
CASSVGLAGAIYNEQFF
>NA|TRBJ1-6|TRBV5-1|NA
TGCGCCAGCAGGCTATATAATTCACCCCTCCACTTT
CASRLYNSPLHF
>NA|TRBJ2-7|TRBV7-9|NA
TGTGCCAGCCGGGGGTTCTACGAGCAGTACTTC
CASRGFYEQYF
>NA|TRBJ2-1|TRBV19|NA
TGTGCCAGTAGCGGTTACAGCTCCTACAATGAGCAGTTCTTC
CASSGYSSYNEQFF
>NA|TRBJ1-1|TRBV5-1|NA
TGCGCCAGCAGCTCATACGGAGGGGACACTGAAGCTTTCTTT
CASSSYGGDTEAFF
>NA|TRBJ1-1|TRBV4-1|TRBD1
TGCGCCAGCAGCCACCCACCCGGGACAGGAAACACTGAAGCTTTCTTT
CASSHPPGTGNTEAFF
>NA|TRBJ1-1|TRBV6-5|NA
TGTGCCAGCAGTTCGACTGACAGGTACACTGAAGCTTTCTTT
CASSSTDRYTEAFF
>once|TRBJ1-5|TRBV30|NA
TGTGCCTGGAGTGTAACAGGGAATAGCAATCAGCCCCAGCATTTT
CAWSVTGNSNQPQHF
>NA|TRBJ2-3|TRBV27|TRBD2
TGTGCCAGCAGTCCGGGAAGGACTAGCGATTTAAGCACAGATACGCAGTATTTT
CASSPGRTSDLSTDTQYF